The 30 T cell receptor beta chains presented below share a single source sample, sequenced in a study of T cell changes during pregnancy in multiple sclerosis. Repertoires were generated with immunoSEQ multiplex PCR, while TCRdb's copy carries only in-frame clones and drops some. The table records tens of thousands of clones, roughly 89% of them present only once. The input for sequencing was CD4+ T cells from peripheral blood mononuclear cells, taken in the first trimester of pregnancy. Source of these receptors: a female donor with multiple sclerosis, enrolled in a pregnancy study.

The chain employs TRBV2 and TRBJ1-2; 7 nucleotides match TRBD1. The germline gives CDR1 SNHLY, CDR2 FYNNEI. CDR3 length: 14 residues. With V trimmed by 6 bases and J by 3 bases, 7 bases remained unmatched. The CDR3 sequence: CASRRQGGHYGYTF. In nucleotides, the CDR3 is TGTGCCAGCAGAAGGCAGGGGGGTCACTATGGCTACACCTTC.

The V gene is TRBV9, the J gene TRBJ2-7; no clear D. Germline CDR1 reads SGDLS; CDR2 reads YYNGEE. V was pared by 4 bases and J by 6 bases, with 14 bases between. This CDR3 region has 13 residues. The CDR3: CASSSILNSEQYF. DNA for the CDR3: TGTGCCAGCAGCTCAATTCTTAACTCCGAGCAGTACTTC.

CDR3 nucleotide sequence: TGTGCCAGCTCATCCCGGGACAGCAGCTCCTACGAGCAGTACTTC. Translating gives CASSSRDSSSYEQYF. This chain links TRBV18 with TRBJ2-7; 7 bases line up with TRBD1. There are 15 residues in the CDR3. The germline V gene has CDR1 KGHSH and CDR2 LQKENI. The trim removed 5 bases at V and 0 bases at J, leaving 7 bases unmatched.

The chain recombines TRBV5-1 with TRBJ2-2; 7 bases agree with TRBD2. CDR3 length equals 16 residues. Germline V gives CDR1 SGHRS, CDR2 YFSETQ. J gave up 6 bases and V 4 bases, and 12 bases lay outside the gene matches. CDR3 sequence (DNA): TGCGCCAGCAGCCTCGAAACCCCGGGGAGGGCCGGGGAGCTGTTTTTT. This translates into CASSLETPGRAGELFF.

V is TRBV5-1 and J is TRBJ2-7, with TRBD2 matching over 7 bases. Germline trimming cut 4 bases from V and 4 bases from J; bases unmatched to any gene: 20. Germline-derived CDR1 and CDR2 are SGHRS and YFSETQ. The CDR3 runs 18 residues. The CDR3 bases are TGCGCCAGCAGCCCGGATGGCCCGACTAGCTGGCAGAGATACGAGCAGTACTTC. Translation gives CASSPDGPTSWQRYEQYF.

The genes are TRBV7-9 and TRBJ1-1, with 7 bases fitting TRBD1. CDR3 size: 13 residues. In germline, CDR1 is SEHNR, CDR2 FQNEAQ (reference sequence). The junction had 7 bases not matched to a gene; V was cut back by 1 base and J by 11 bases. CDR3 residues: CASSLDTGVKAFF. The CDR3 DNA follows: TGTGCCAGCAGCTTAGATACAGGGGTTAAGGCTTTCTTT.

The V gene is TRBV28, the J gene TRBJ1-4; unclear D gene. Per germline, CDR1 MDHEN and CDR2 SYDVKM. The CDR3 runs to 12 residues. V was shortened by 10 bases and J by 8 bases, with 14 bases between the two germline ends. CDR3 nucleotide sequence: TGTGCCACCCGCTCGTCGGGGGAAAAACTGTTTTTT. This gives the protein CATRSSGEKLFF.

The chain combines TRBV14 with TRBJ2-2, with a possible D match to TRBD1 (6 bases). Trimming pared 3 bases from V and 5 bases from J, leaving 13 bases between. CDR1 is SGHDN and CDR2 is FVKESK in the germline V gene. This CDR3 is built from 15 residues. CDR3 sequence: CASSHSQGTTGELFF. The CDR3 DNA reads TGTGCCAGCAGCCATTCGCAGGGGACAACCGGGGAGCTGTTTTTT.

The rearrangement links TRBV6-5 to TRBJ1-1, with D tentatively TRBD1 (6 bases). V was cut by 5 bases and J by 0 bases, with 13 bases left in between. The germline V gene has CDR1 MNHEY and CDR2 SVGAGI. The CDR3 is made up of 15 amino acids. CDR3 sequence: CASSRQVPLNTEAFF. The CDR3 region has the DNA TGTGCCAGCAGTCGACAGGTCCCCTTGAACACTGAAGCTTTCTTT.

Here the CDR3 DNA reads TGTGCCAGCAGCTCTTCGGGCGAGCAGTACTTC. Its translation is CASSSSGEQYF. The chain couples TRBV7-2 to TRBJ2-7, with unresolved D. The V gene's germline CDR1 is SGHTA and CDR2 FQGNSA. Trimming shortened V by 4 bases and J by 6 bases, and 7 bases separated the two germline ends. This CDR3 spans 11 amino acids.

This CDR3 reads CASSMLEGARGTYEQYF. The DNA of the CDR3 is TGTGCCAGCAGCATGCTAGAGGGCGCCCGTGGAACCTACGAGCAGTACTTC. The V call is TRBV21-1, the J call TRBJ2-7; the table's D call of TRBD2 was not tested on the DNA. TRBV21-1 is a pseudogene segment. The length of the CDR3 is 17 residues.

The CDR3, as DNA: TGTGCCAGCAGTCCCCTCCGGGACAGCTATGGCTACACCTTC. It encodes CASSPLRDSYGYTF. The V call is TRBV27, the J call TRBJ1-2, with 7 bases lining up with TRBD1. Trimming at V came to 5 bases and at J to 4 bases, leaving 7 bases not matched to a gene. The CDR3 is 14 residues long. CDR1 is MNHEY, CDR2 SMNVEV, per germline (reference sequence).

The gene calls are TRBV6-5 and TRBJ2-3; 9 nucleotides agree with TRBD2. After removal of 6 bases from V and 6 bases from J, the junction contained 7 bases not matched to a gene. The CDR3 is made up of 14 amino acids. Looked up from germline, CDR1 is MNHEY and CDR2 is SVGAGI. The chain's CDR3 is CASSFAGGGDTQYF. CDR3 nucleotide sequence: TGTGCCAGCAGCTTTGCGGGGGGGGGCGATACGCAGTATTTT.

The chain is built from TRBV29-1 and TRBJ1-3, with TRBD1 matching over 8 bases. The CDR3 is 15 residues long. Germline-derived CDR1 and CDR2 are SQVTM and ANQGSEA. V lost 6 bases, J lost 4 bases, and 11 bases stayed unmatched. The CDR3 coding sequence is TGCAGCGTCCGCGGACAGGGTACGGGGGGAAACACCATATATTTT. Protein sequence: CSVRGQGTGGNTIYF.

V is TRBV2 and J is TRBJ1-1; tentatively, D is TRBD1 (6 bases). Between the trimmed V and J ends, which lost 7 bases and 5 bases, there was a span of 17 bases. The CDR3 contains 14 residues. Germline-derived CDR1 and CDR2 are SNHLY and FYNNEI. CDR3 region: CASIRGQGGTEAFF. In DNA form, the CDR3 reads TGTGCCAGCATCCGGGGGCAGGGAGGGACTGAAGCTTTCTTT.

This clone was seen a single time. The CDR3 spells CASSQDASEWNEQFF. For the CDR3, the DNA is TGTGCCAGCAGCCAAGATGCTAGCGAGTGGAATGAGCAGTTCTTC. V is TRBV4-2 and J is TRBJ2-1; TRBD2 might be the D (6 bases). The CDR3 sequence is 15 residues long. Germline CDR1 LGHNA, CDR2 YNFKEQ. Between the trimmed V and J ends, which lost 0 bases and 7 bases, there was a span of 13 bases.

This chain links TRBV5-1 with TRBJ2-1, with 11 nucleotides matching TRBD2. There are 17 residues in the CDR3. Germline V gives CDR1 SGHRS, CDR2 YFSETQ. V gave up 3 bases and J gave up 0 bases; unmatched junction bases: 5. The CDR3 coding sequence is TGCGCCAGCAGCTCCCCCACTAGCGGGAGCTCCTACAATGAGCAGTTCTTC. Protein product: CASSSPTSGSSYNEQFF.

CDR3 sequence: CASSYKDRGNSPLHF. CDR3 nucleotides: TGTGCCAGCAGTTATAAAGACAGGGGTAATTCACCCCTCCACTTT. The gene calls are TRBV6-6 and TRBJ1-6; 8 bases are a match to TRBD1. Unmatched junction bases numbered 4, after V lost 3 bases and J lost 6 bases. The germline V gene encodes CDR1 MNHNY and CDR2 SVGAGI (reference sequence). The CDR3 sequence is 15 residues long.

This clone was counted a single time. This rearrangement joins TRBV4-1 to TRBJ2-3; 13 bases fit TRBD2. The CDR3 loop spans 16 amino acids. Germline V gene data show CDR1 as MGHRA and CDR2 as YSYEKL. V gave up 0 bases and J gave up 3 bases; unmatched junction bases: 0. CDR3 region: CASSQETSGRTDTQYF. CDR3 sequence (DNA): TGCGCCAGCAGCCAAGAGACTAGCGGGAGGACAGATACGCAGTATTTT.

The rearrangement links TRBV5-4 to TRBJ2-7; 7 bases are shared with TRBD2. This CDR3 has 14 amino acids. CDR1 SGHNT and CDR2 YYREEE come from the germline V gene (reference sequence). Trimming took 3 bases from V and 2 from J; bases not matched to a gene: 5. The CDR3 reads CASSSPSGTYEQYF. In nucleotides, the CDR3 is TGTGCCAGCAGCTCGCCTAGCGGAACCTACGAGCAGTACTTC.

This clone was recorded only once. This chain links TRBV5-4 with TRBJ2-1; TRBD2 is a possible D gene (6 bases). Trimming pared 4 bases from V and 1 base from J, leaving 12 bases between. This CDR3 comprises 15 residues. Germline V gene lookup returns CDR1 SGHNT and CDR2 YYREEE (reference sequence). CDR3 nucleotides: TGTGCCAGCAGCCCCTTCGGGAGTTCCTACAATGAGCAGTTCTTC. Translating it yields CASSPFGSSYNEQFF. Together with reference TRBV5-4 and TRBJ2-1, the CDR3 gives the full variable domain: ETGVTQSPTHLIKTRGQQVTLRCSSQSGHNTVSWYQQALGQGPQFIFQYYREEENGRGNFPPRFSGLQFPNYSSELNVNALELDDSALYLCASSPFGSSYNEQFFGPGTRLTVL.

The chain has TRBV6-5 and TRBJ1-4, with D uncertain. V lost 6 bases to trimming and J lost 6 bases, with 11 bases between them. The CDR3 covers 13 residues. Germline loops: CDR1 MNHEY, CDR2 SVGAGI. CDR3 residues: CASREAGYEKLFF. The CDR3 DNA sequence: TGTGCCAGCAGGGAGGCAGGTTATGAAAAACTGTTTTTT.

The genes are TRBV6-1 and TRBJ2-7; 13 bases are shared with TRBD2. This CDR3 region has 15 residues. CDR1 is MNHNS and CDR2 is SASEGT in the germline V gene. The trim removed 1 base at V and 3 bases at J, leaving 0 bases unmatched. The CDR3 DNA reads as TGTGCCAGCAGTGAAGGGACTAGCGGGAGCTACGAGCAGTACTTC. This translates into CASSEGTSGSYEQYF.

The chain carries TRBV18 and TRBJ2-7; D unclear. Germline V CDR1 and CDR2: KGHSH, LQKENI. The CDR3 spans 13 residues. Trimming stripped 2 bases from V and 2 bases from J, with 7 bases between. In DNA, the CDR3 is TGTGCCAGCTCACCATCCCAAACCTACGAGCAGTACTTC. It specifies CASSPSQTYEQYF.

The chain links TRBV6-5 to TRBJ2-6; 7 nucleotides agree with TRBD2. Per germline, CDR1 MNHEY and CDR2 SVGAGI. The CDR3 is 15 residues long. Unmatched junction bases numbered 0, after V lost 2 bases and J lost 2 bases. The CDR3 DNA follows: TGTGCCAGCAGTTACGGGGGGGCTGGGGCCAACGTCCTGACTTTC. It codes for CASSYGGAGANVLTF.

This chain joins TRBV10-3 and TRBJ1-2; D uncertain. V lost 2 bases and J lost 8, with 6 bases in between. Per germline, CDR1 ENHRY and CDR2 SYGVKD. This CDR3 is 11 amino acids long. In nucleotides, the CDR3 is TGTGCCATCAGTGAGGAGGGCGGCTACACCTTC. Translating it yields CAISEEGGYTF.

The chain couples TRBV28 to TRBJ1-2; 9 bases are shared with TRBD1. The CDR3 is 13 amino acids. Trimming removed 7 bases from V and 8 bases from J; junction bases left unmatched: 8. The V gene's germline CDR1 is MDHEN and CDR2 SYDVKM. The CDR3, as DNA: TGTGCCAGCATTCCCCGACAGGGGGAAGGCTACACCTTC. Translated, it gives CASIPRQGEGYTF.

The chain couples TRBV30 to TRBJ2-7; D is ambiguous. Germline values: CDR1 GTSNPN, CDR2 SVGIG (reference sequence). This CDR3 has 12 residues. Trimming pared 2 bases from V and 0 bases from J, leaving 5 bases between. The CDR3 DNA follows: TGTGCCTGGAGTAGGAGCTCCTACGAGCAGTACTTC. This sequence encodes CAWSRSSYEQYF.

The V gene is TRBV28, the J gene TRBJ1-1; 8 positions match TRBD1. Trimming took 6 bases from V and 8 from J; bases not matched to a gene: 5. The germline V gene has CDR1 MDHEN and CDR2 SYDVKM. The CDR3 totals 12 residues. The chain's CDR3 is CASRTGATEAFF. CDR3 sequence (DNA): TGTGCCAGCAGGACAGGGGCAACCGAAGCTTTCTTT.

The genes are TRBV14 and TRBJ1-1; D is unclear. The CDR3 runs 15 residues. The germline V gene has CDR1 SGHDN and CDR2 FVKESK. V dropped 4 bases and J dropped 1 base, with 13 bases sitting between them. The CDR3 reads CASSPSASRNTEAFF. The CDR3 DNA reads as TGTGCCAGCAGCCCCTCCGCCTCGAGGAACACTGAAGCTTTCTTT.